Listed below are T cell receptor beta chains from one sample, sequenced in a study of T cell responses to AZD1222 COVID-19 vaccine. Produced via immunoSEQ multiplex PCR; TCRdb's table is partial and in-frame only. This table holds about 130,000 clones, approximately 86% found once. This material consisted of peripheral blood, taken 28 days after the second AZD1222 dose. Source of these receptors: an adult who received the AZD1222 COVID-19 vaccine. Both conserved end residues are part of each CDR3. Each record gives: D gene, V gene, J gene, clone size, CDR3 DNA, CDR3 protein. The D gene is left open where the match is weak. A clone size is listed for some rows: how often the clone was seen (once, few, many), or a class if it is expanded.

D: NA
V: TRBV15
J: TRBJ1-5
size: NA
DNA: TGTGCCACCAGCAGAGATACGGTGGGGGGGAATCAGCCCCAGCATTTT
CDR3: CATSRDTVGGNQPQHF

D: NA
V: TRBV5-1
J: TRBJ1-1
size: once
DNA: TGCGCCAGCAGCTGGGGTTCAGGGGAGACTGAAGCTTTCTTT
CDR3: CASSWGSGETEAFF

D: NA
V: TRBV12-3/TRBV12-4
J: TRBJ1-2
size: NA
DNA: TGTGCCAGCACCATCCGGGGTTATGGCTACACCTTC
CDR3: CASTIRGYGYTF

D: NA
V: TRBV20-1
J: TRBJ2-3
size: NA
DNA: TGCAGTGCTAGTCGGACTGTATCTAGAACAGATACGCAGTATTTT
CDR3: CSASRTVSRTDTQYF

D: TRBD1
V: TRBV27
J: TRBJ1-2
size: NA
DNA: TGTGCCAGCAGTTCTTCCCGACAGGGGATACGCTACACCTTC
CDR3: CASSSSRQGIRYTF

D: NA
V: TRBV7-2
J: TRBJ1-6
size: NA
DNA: TGTGCCAGTAGGGACAATCCCCAGTCACCCCTCCACTTT
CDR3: CASRDNPQSPLHF

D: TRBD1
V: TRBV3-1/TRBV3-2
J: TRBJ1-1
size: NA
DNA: TGTGCCAGCAGTCGCCTCTTTAGGGACAGCAACACTGAAGCTTTCTTT
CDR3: CASSRLFRDSNTEAFF

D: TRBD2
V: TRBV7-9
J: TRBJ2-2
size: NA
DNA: TGTGCCAGCAGCTTAGCCGGGAGGGGAACCGGGGAGCTGTTTTTT
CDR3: CASSLAGRGTGELFF

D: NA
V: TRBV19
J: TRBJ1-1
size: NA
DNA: TGTGCCAGTAGCGGATTAGGGGCACCTAACACTGAAGCTTTCTTT
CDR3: CASSGLGAPNTEAFF

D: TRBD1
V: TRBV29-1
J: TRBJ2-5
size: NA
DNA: TGCAGCCTAAGGACAGGTCAAGAGACCCAGTACTTC
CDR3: CSLRTGQETQYF

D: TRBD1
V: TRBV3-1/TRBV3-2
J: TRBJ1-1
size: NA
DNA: TGTGCCAGCAGCAAGCCGGGACAGTCTATTTTCGGCACTGAAGCTTTCTTT
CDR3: CASSKPGQSIFGTEAFF

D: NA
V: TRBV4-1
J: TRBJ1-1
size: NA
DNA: TGCGCCAGCAGCCACCCCGGAGGGGAGAACACTGAAGCTTTCTTT
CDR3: CASSHPGGENTEAFF

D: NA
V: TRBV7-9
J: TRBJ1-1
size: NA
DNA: TGTGCCAGCAGCGATCACAGCTTACATGCTTTCTTT
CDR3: CASSDHSLHAFF

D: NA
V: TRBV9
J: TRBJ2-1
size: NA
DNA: TGTGCCAGCAGCGGGTCGACCTCGCGTAATGAGCAGTTCTTC
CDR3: CASSGSTSRNEQFF

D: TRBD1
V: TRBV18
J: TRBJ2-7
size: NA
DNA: TGTGCCAGCTCACCCGGGACAGGGGGCTACGAGCAGTACTTC
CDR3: CASSPGTGGYEQYF

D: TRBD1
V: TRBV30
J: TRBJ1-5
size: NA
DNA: TGTGCTGGAGGGGGCAGGCTCGGTCAGCCCCAGCATTTT
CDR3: CAGGGRLGQPQHF

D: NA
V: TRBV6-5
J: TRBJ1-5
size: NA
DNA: TGTGCCAGCAGGTTGGTGGCGGAGCAGCCCCAGCATTTT
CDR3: CASRLVAEQPQHF

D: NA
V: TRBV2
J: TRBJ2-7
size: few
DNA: TGTGCCAGCAGACCTCGGTTGGGCAGCTACGAGCAGTACTTC
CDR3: CASRPRLGSYEQYF

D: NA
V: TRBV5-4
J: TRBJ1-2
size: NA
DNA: TGTGCCAGCAGCTCGGACAGACACTATGGCTACACCTTC
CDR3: CASSSDRHYGYTF

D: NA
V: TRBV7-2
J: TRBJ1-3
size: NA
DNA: TGTGCCAGCAGCCCAGGGACCTCTGGAAACACCATATATTTT
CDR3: CASSPGTSGNTIYF

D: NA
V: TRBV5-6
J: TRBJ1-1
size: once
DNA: TGTGCCAGCAGCGGCTGGGGTGCAACTGAAGCTTTCTTT
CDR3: CASSGWGATEAFF

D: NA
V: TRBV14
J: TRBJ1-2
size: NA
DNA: TGTGCCAGCAGCCAAGGCGTAAGGCGTGGCTACACCTTC
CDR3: CASSQGVRRGYTF

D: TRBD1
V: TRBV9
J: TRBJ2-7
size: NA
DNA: TGTGCCAGCAGCCCGGGACAGGCGGTAGCCGGCGAGCAGTACTTC
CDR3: CASSPGQAVAGEQYF

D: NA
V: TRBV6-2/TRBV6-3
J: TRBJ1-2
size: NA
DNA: TGTGCCAGCAGTTACCATCCCGGTTCAGCTAACTATGGCTACACCTTC
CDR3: CASSYHPGSANYGYTF

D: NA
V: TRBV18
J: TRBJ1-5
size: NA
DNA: TGTGCCAGCTCCCGACAGGATAGCAATCAGCCCCAGCATTTT
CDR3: CASSRQDSNQPQHF

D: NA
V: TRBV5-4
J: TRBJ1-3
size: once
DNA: TGTGCCAGCAGCCTCTACTCTGGAAACACCATATATTTT
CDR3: CASSLYSGNTIYF

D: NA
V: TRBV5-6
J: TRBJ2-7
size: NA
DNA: TGTGCCAGCAGCTTGGGTTCAGGGTATGAGCAGTACTTC
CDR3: CASSLGSGYEQYF

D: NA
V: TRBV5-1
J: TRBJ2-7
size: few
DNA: TGCGCCAGCAGCTTGGACAGCGCTTACGAGCAGTACTTC
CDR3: CASSLDSAYEQYF

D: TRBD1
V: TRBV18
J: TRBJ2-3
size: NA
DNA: TGTGCCAGCTCACGACAGGGGGGAAGCACAGATACGCAGTATTTT
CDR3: CASSRQGGSTDTQYF

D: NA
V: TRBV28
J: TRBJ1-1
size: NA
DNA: TGTGCCAGCAGAATCCTCACTGAAGCTTTCTTT
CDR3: CASRILTEAFF

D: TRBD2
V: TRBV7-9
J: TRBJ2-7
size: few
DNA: TGTGCCAGCAGCTGGGAGGGCGAGCAGTACTTC
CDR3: CASSWEGEQYF

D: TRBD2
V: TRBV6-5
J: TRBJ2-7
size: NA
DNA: TGTGCCAGCAGTTCTTCCCGGGGGGGCTACGAGCAGTACTTC
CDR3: CASSSSRGGYEQYF

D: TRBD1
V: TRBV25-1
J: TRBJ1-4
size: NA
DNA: TGTGCCAGCAGTGATGACAGGGCGGATGAAAAACTGTTTTTT
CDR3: CASSDDRADEKLFF

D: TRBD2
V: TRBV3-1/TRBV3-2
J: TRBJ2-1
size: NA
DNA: TGTGCCAGCAGCAAACTAGCGGGAGTACCTAGCTCCTACAATGAGCAGTTCTTC
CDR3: CASSKLAGVPSSYNEQFF

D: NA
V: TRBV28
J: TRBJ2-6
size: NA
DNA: TGTGCCAGCAGTCCGAATCCAGGTGACCTCTCTGGGGCCAACGTCCTGACTTTC
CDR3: CASSPNPGDLSGANVLTF

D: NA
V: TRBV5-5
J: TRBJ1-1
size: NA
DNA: TGTGCCAGCAGCTTGGGCCCGGGGGTGGACACTGAAGCTTTCTTT
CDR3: CASSLGPGVDTEAFF

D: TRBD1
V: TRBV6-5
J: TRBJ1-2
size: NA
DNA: TGTGCCAGCAGCCGTGACAGGGAGAACTATGGCTACACCTTC
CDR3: CASSRDRENYGYTF

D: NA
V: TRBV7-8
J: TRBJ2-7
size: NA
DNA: TGTGCCAGCAGCCCACACCGGGACTTGTTCTACGAGCAGTACTTC
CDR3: CASSPHRDLFYEQYF

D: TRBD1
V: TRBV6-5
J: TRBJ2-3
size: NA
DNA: TGTGCCAGCAGTTACAGGGGGCGATTGGCAGATACGCAGTATTTT
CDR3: CASSYRGRLADTQYF

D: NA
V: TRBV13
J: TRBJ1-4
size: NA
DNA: TGTGCCAGCAGCTTTGGCAGGCCTAGGGAAAAACTGTTTTTT
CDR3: CASSFGRPREKLFF